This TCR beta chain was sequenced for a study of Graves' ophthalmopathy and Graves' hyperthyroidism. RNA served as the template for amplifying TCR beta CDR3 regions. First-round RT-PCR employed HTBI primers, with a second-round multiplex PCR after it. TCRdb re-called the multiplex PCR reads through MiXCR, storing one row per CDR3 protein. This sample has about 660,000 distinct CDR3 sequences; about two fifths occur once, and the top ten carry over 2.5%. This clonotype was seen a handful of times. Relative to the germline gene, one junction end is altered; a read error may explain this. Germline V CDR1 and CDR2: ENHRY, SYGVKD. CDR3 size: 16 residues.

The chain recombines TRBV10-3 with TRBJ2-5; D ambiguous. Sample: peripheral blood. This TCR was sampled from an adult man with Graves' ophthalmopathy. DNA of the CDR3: TGTGCCAGCAGTTCTACATATGCCAATGGGCAAGAGACCCAGTACTTC. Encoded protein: CASSSTYANGQETQYF.